Described below is a single T cell receptor beta chain sequence and its context. What it binds is not known. The naive CD8 population came from CD45RO-negative cells selected for CCR7, without terminally differentiated effector memory CD45RA+ cells. These data come from a study of shared clonotypes between healthy human individuals. Findings and limits, study-wide: The study drew on few donors, limiting represented genetic and exposure-history diversity. Clonotypes which were not shared had lower generation probabilities than clonotypes that all four donors shared.

The J segment lost 5 bases and the V segment lost 2 bases, leaving 4 bases of the junction unmatched. In germline, CDR1 is LGHNA, CDR2 YNFKEQ. There are 15 residues in the CDR3. Running of the assay took place at deep level. The genomic DNA of each subset was split evenly across several immunoSEQ plates. This table comes from immunoSEQ multiplex PCR, and its TCRdb copy is limited to in-frame clones, with some not included. The sample includes about 580,000 clones, about 98% of them seen just once. This chain connects TRBV4-2 to TRBJ2-7; 12 positions agree with TRBD2. Material for sequencing was naive CD8+ T cells sorted from blood. The sequence was collected from a man younger than 45 in good health. The CDR3 loop reads CASSQWRLAGDEQYF. The CDR3 coding sequence is TGTGCCAGCAGCCAATGGAGACTAGCGGGAGACGAGCAGTACTTC.